One T cell receptor (beta chain) is described in this entry. Its antigen is unknown. The data are from a study of shared clonotypes between healthy human individuals. At the level of the study: The cohort had a couple of women and a few men, ages 18 to 49.

The authors divided CD4+ cells into CD45RA+ naive and CD45RA-negative memory subsets. The repertoire was sequenced with immunoSEQ multiplex PCR; TCRdb's copy has only in-frame clones and lacks some. The profile shows more than 2 million clones, 95% of them singletons. Regarding the study as a whole: Among donors, sharing of clonotypes was expected to be affected by sequencing depth. Roughly 5% of naive CD4 clonotypes were shared across several donors.

CDR3 length: 15 amino acids. The V and J ends lost 6 bases and 2 bases respectively, with 17 bases between them. Germline assignment: CDR1 MNHEY and CDR2 SVGAGI. The sample taken for sequencing was naive CD4+ T cells sorted from blood. Specified subset: CD45RA+ positively selected. The sequence derives from a man aged 18 to 30 in good health. The chain recombines TRBV6-5 with TRBJ2-7; no firm D call. CDR3 amino acids: CASSTGPRPPYEQYF. The CDR3 DNA follows: TGTGCCAGCAGCACCGGACCTCGACCTCCCTACGAGCAGTACTTC.